The 16 T cell receptor beta chains in this list originate from one sample, sequenced in a study of brain T cells in children with intractable seizures. Repertoires were generated with immunoSEQ multiplex PCR, while TCRdb's copy carries only in-frame clones and drops some. This table has 88,000 or so clones, more than 75% appearing once. The source material was peripheral blood, sampled at surgery. The receptors were gathered from a girl aged 2 to 10 with Rasmussen encephalitis and intractable seizures.

This clone was counted once. This rearrangement joins TRBV7-9 to TRBJ2-1; no firm D call. V lost 5 bases to trimming and J lost 8 bases, with 13 bases between them. The CDR3 has 13 amino acids. Germline CDR1 is SEHNR and CDR2 is FQNEAQ (reference sequence). The DNA of the CDR3 is TGTGCCAGCAGCCCCTGGGGTGGGGATGAGCAGTTCTTC. This gives the protein CASSPWGGDEQFF. Full variable domain (remainder filled in from reference TRBV7-9 and TRBJ2-1): DTGVSQNPRHKITKRGQNVTFRCDPISEHNRLYWYRQTLGQGPEFLTYFQNEAQLEKSRLLSDRFSAERPKGSFSTLEIQRTEQGDSAMYLCASSPWGGDEQFFGPGTRLTVL.

This clone was picked up one time. This chain connects TRBV7-9 to TRBJ2-1; D call uncertain. The CDR3 contains 15 residues. V dropped 5 bases and J dropped 0 bases, with 11 bases sitting between them. The V gene's germline CDR1 is SEHNR and CDR2 FQNEAQ (reference sequence). In DNA form, the CDR3 reads TGTGCCAGCAGCGTAAGCGAGAGCTCCTACAATGAGCAGTTCTTC. Residues: CASSVSESSYNEQFF.

The chain links TRBV28 to TRBJ2-3; D could derive from TRBD1 or TRBD2 (5 bases each). Trimming removed 1 base from V and 2 bases from J, with 10 bases in between. CDR3 size: 15 residues. Germline V gene sequence: CDR1 MDHEN, CDR2 SYDVKM. CDR3 coding DNA: TGTGCCAGCAGTTTATCCGGGACCCTCACAGATACGCAGTATTTT. Its protein is CASSLSGTLTDTQYF.

The chain joins TRBV9 to TRBJ2-2; D remains ambiguous. CDR1 and CDR2 (germline): SGDLS, YYNGEE. Trimming shortened V by 3 bases and J by 4 bases, and 7 bases separated the two germline ends. This CDR3 is 13 amino acids long. As DNA, the CDR3 is TGTGCCAGCAGCGCCGGACCCACCGGGGAGCTGTTTTTT. Its protein is CASSAGPTGELFF.

The chain uses TRBV28 and TRBJ1-2; tentative D call: TRBD1 (6 bases). This CDR3 is built from 13 residues. V shed 8 bases and J shed 2 bases, with 12 bases lying between them. Germline lookup yields CDR1 MDHEN and CDR2 SYDVKM. The chain's CDR3 is CASSDRSNYGYTF. The CDR3 DNA reads TGTGCCAGCTCGGACAGATCGAACTATGGCTACACCTTC.

As DNA, the CDR3 is TGCAGCGCAAGTGGGACTAACGAAGAGACCCAGTACTTC. This encodes CSASGTNEETQYF. This chain connects TRBV29-1 to TRBJ2-5, with 7 bases that match TRBD2. J lost 3 bases, V lost 7 bases, and 8 bases had no gene match. The CDR3 is 13 residues long. Germline CDR1 SQVTM, CDR2 ANQGSEA. The variable domain in full, completed from reference TRBV29-1 and TRBJ2-5, reads SAVISQKPSRDICQRGTSLTIQCQVDSQVTMMFWYRQQPGQSLTLIATANQGSEATYESGFVIDKFPISRPNLTFSTLTVSNMSPEDSSIYLCSASGTNEETQYFGPGTRLLVL.

V is TRBV2 and J is TRBJ2-3, with a possible D match to TRBD1 (5 bases). V dropped 6 bases and J dropped 2 bases, with 15 bases sitting between them. The CDR3 spans 15 residues. Germline V gene data show CDR1 as SNHLY and CDR2 as FYNNEI. CDR3 DNA sequence: TGTGCCAGCAGCGACAAGGGGTGGCACACAGATACGCAGTATTTT. Its translation: CASSDKGWHTDTQYF.

J is TRBJ2-1 and V is TRBV10-1; 10 nucleotides align to TRBD2. The CDR3 length is 18 residues. Germline assignment: CDR1 WNHNN and CDR2 SYGVQD (reference sequence). J lost 3 bases, V lost 4 bases, and 12 bases had no gene match. Written as DNA, the CDR3 is TGCGCCAGCAGTGGTCTAGCGGGAGAAGAAGCGAACTACAATGAGCAGTTCTTC. The encoded protein is CASSGLAGEEANYNEQFF.

V is TRBV18 and J is TRBJ2-5, with D unresolved. Deletions cut 2 bases from V and 4 bases from J, with 8 bases between. Per the germline V gene, CDR1 is KGHSH and CDR2 is LQKENI. CDR3 length equals 13 residues. The CDR3 region has the DNA TGTGCCAGCTCACCATCCTCGATAGAGACCCAGTACTTC. Residues: CASSPSSIETQYF.

The chain carries TRBV15 and TRBJ2-3, with 13 nucleotides matching TRBD2. From germline, CDR1 is LNHNV and CDR2 YYDKDF (reference sequence). V was pared by 5 bases and J by 4 bases, with 9 bases of the junction left unmatched. This CDR3 contains 17 residues. CDR3 sequence: CATSVGLAGAPSDTQYF. In nucleotides, the CDR3 is TGTGCCACCAGCGTAGGACTAGCGGGAGCACCGTCAGATACGCAGTATTTT.

The chain recombines TRBV7-2 with TRBJ1-1, with a tentative D call TRBD1 (5 bases). The CDR3 sequence is 13 residues long. V gave up 1 base and J gave up 10 bases, with 13 bases separating them. Germline V gene lookup returns CDR1 SGHTA and CDR2 FQGNSA. The DNA of the CDR3 is TGTGCCAGCAGCTTAGTGCTCGGGGCGCGAGCTTTCTTT. Translating gives CASSLVLGARAFF.

The chain combines TRBV7-8 with TRBJ1-2, with D tentatively TRBD1 (5 bases). The germline gives CDR1 SGHVS, CDR2 FQNEAQ. V dropped 5 bases and J dropped 6 bases, with 16 bases sitting between them. The CDR3 extends over 14 amino acids. The CDR3 loop is CASSQLRVGNGYTF. Here the CDR3 DNA reads TGTGCCAGCAGCCAGCTCAGGGTGGGAAATGGCTACACCTTC.

The V gene is TRBV29-1, the J gene TRBJ2-7; TRBD2 matches at 11 bases. V lost 6 bases to trimming and J lost 7 bases; unmatched junction nucleotides: 8. This CDR3 is built from 13 residues. CDR1 SQVTM and CDR2 ANQGSEA come from the germline V gene. The CDR3 sequence is CSVRLAGNGEQYF. The CDR3 DNA reads TGCAGCGTACGACTAGCGGGGAACGGGGAGCAGTACTTC.

The chain joins TRBV27 to TRBJ1-2; maybe TRBD1 (5 bases). Deletions cut 0 bases from V and 6 bases from J, with 8 bases between. Germline V CDR1 and CDR2: MNHEY, SMNVEV (reference sequence). The CDR3 consists of 13 residues. The CDR3 sequence: CASSLSGTHGYTF. DNA of the CDR3: TGTGCCAGCAGTTTATCGGGGACGCATGGCTACACCTTC.

The chain employs TRBV11-3 and TRBJ2-2; D uncertain. This CDR3 is 15 amino acids long. Germline-derived CDR1 and CDR2 are SGHNT and YENEEA. Trimming took off 1 base at V and 5 bases at J, with 11 bases between the two ends. This chain's CDR3 is CASSLVRIRTGELFF. The CDR3 region has the DNA TGTGCCAGCAGCTTAGTGAGAATCCGGACCGGGGAGCTGTTTTTT.

The chain carries TRBV2 and TRBJ1-3; TRBD1 matches 7 bases. Per the germline V gene, CDR1 is SNHLY and CDR2 is FYNNEI. The trim removed 8 bases at V and 3 bases at J, leaving 10 bases unmatched. The CDR3 runs 15 residues. As DNA, the CDR3 is TGTGCCAGCGGGTCTGACAGGGTTAGTGGAAACACCATATATTTT. Residues: CASGSDRVSGNTIYF.